The 25 T cell receptor beta chains below come from one sample, sequenced in a study of identical twins. TCRdb redid the calling of the 5' RACE reads with MiXCR, one entry per CDR3 protein. The sample holds under 350,000 distinct CDR3 sequences, roughly 9.7% seen once. This sample was shared with a second study, whose subject was yellow fever vaccine responses in identical twins.

The sequenced sample was CD8+ T cells sorted from blood. These receptors all stem from a woman aged 18-29 years in good health.

The J gene is TRBJ2-7, the V gene TRBV7-9; 8 nucleotides match TRBD1. The CDR3 is 15 amino acids. V was pared by 5 bases and J by 3 bases, with 9 bases of the junction left unmatched. Per germline, CDR1 SEHNR and CDR2 FQNEAQ (reference sequence). DNA of the CDR3: TGTGCCAGCAGCCATCCGGGACAGGCCCGCTACGAGCAGTACTTC. Protein: CASSHPGQARYEQYF.

This clonotype showed up many times. The chain links TRBV4-3 to TRBJ2-1; TRBD2 matches at 9 bases. CDR1 LGHNA and CDR2 YSLEER come from the germline V gene. This CDR3 is built from 15 residues. The junction had 7 bases not matched to a gene; V was cut back by 8 bases and J by 2 bases. Here the CDR3 DNA reads TGCGCCAGCGCACCGGGACTAGCTCCCTACAATGAGCAGTTCTTC. Translated: CASAPGLAPYNEQFF.

This clonotype showed up many times. The chain links TRBV24-1 to TRBJ2-2; D might be TRBD2 (5 bases). Per the germline V gene, CDR1 is KGHDR and CDR2 is SFDVKD. The CDR3 is made up of 17 amino acids. The V end was cut by 1 base, the J end by 4 bases, with 15 bases between. CDR3 residues: CATSDLRAVAGTGELFF. CDR3 sequence (DNA): TGTGCCACCAGTGATTTAAGGGCAGTGGCGGGCACCGGGGAGCTGTTTTTT.

This clonotype has only a few counts. The J gene is TRBJ2-1, the V gene TRBV18; 13 positions match TRBD2. J gave up 8 bases and V 3 bases, and 7 bases lay outside the gene matches. The CDR3 runs 16 residues. Per germline, CDR1 KGHSH and CDR2 LQKENI. CDR3 bases: TGTGCCAGCTCACCCCGGACTAGCGGGAGTATGGATGAGCAGTTCTTC. Its protein is CASSPRTSGSMDEQFF.

This clonotype was observed a handful of times. V and J are TRBV7-9 and TRBJ2-5; either TRBD1 or TRBD2 may supply D (6 bases each). Deletions cut 7 bases from V and 2 bases from J, with 14 bases between. The CDR3 extends over 14 amino acids. The germline gives CDR1 SEHNR, CDR2 FQNEAQ (reference sequence). CDR3 DNA sequence: TGTGCCAGCAAAGGGGGGTCGGCACAAGAGACCCAGTACTTC. This gives the protein CASKGGSAQETQYF.

This chain links TRBV4-1 with TRBJ2-3; D ambiguous. Germline assignment: CDR1 MGHRA and CDR2 YSYEKL. The CDR3 runs 17 residues. V was pared by 0 bases and J by 0 bases, with 13 bases between. Here the CDR3 reads CASSQDIVTGSTDTQYF. The CDR3 bases are TGCGCCAGCAGCCAAGATATTGTGACGGGTAGCACAGATACGCAGTATTTT.

The V and J genes are TRBV10-3 and TRBJ2-7; D is possibly TRBD1 (8 bases). The CDR3 is 14 residues long. Germline CDR1 and CDR2: ENHRY and SYGVKD. V was cut by 6 bases and J by 3 bases, with 15 bases left in between. CDR3: CAISPTGDYYEQYF. CDR3 sequence (DNA): TGTGCCATCAGCCCGACAGGGGACTACTACGAGCAGTACTTC.

The chain joins TRBV27 to TRBJ2-5; D is perhaps TRBD1 (5 bases). CDR3 length: 15 residues. The V and J ends lost 5 bases and 0 bases respectively, with 13 bases between them. Germline V CDR1 and CDR2: MNHEY, SMNVEV (reference sequence). Here the CDR3 reads CASSAAGLYQETQYF. Written as DNA, the CDR3 is TGTGCCAGCAGTGCCGCAGGGTTGTACCAAGAGACCCAGTACTTC.

This sequence joins TRBV25-1 and TRBJ2-7, with D uncertain. V was pared by 5 bases and J by 2 bases, with 10 bases between. The CDR3 contains 13 residues. Germline V gene data show CDR1 as MGHDK and CDR2 as SYGVNS. The CDR3 sequence: CASSTGKPYEQYF. Here the CDR3 DNA reads TGTGCCAGCAGTACTGGAAAGCCCTACGAGCAGTACTTC.

At least ten counts were recorded for this clonotype. The chain is built from TRBV20-1 and TRBJ1-1; D remains unclear. Looked up from germline, CDR1 is DFQATT and CDR2 is SNEGSKA (reference sequence). This CDR3 contains 17 residues. V was pared by 0 bases and J by 5 bases, with 22 bases between. CDR3 sequence reads: CSARDMRQPIVYTEAFF. In DNA form, the CDR3 reads TGCAGTGCTAGAGATATGAGGCAGCCCATAGTTTATACTGAAGCTTTCTTT.

The chain links TRBV7-9 to TRBJ2-1; 9 nucleotides align to TRBD1. V dropped 0 bases and J dropped 4; count of bases not matched to a gene: 4. The length of the CDR3 is 16 residues. The germline V gene encodes CDR1 SEHNR and CDR2 FQNEAQ (reference sequence). CDR3 DNA: TGTGCCAGCAGCTTAGCGAGGGACAGGGCATACAATGAGCAGTTCTTC. The encoded protein is CASSLARDRAYNEQFF.

In its sample, this clonotype was seen many times. This chain links TRBV24-1 with TRBJ1-1; TRBD1 aligns across 7 bases. The germline CDR1 and CDR2 sequences are KGHDR and SFDVKD. This CDR3 region has 16 residues. V lost 2 bases to trimming and J lost 3 bases; unmatched junction nucleotides: 8. The CDR3 reads CATSDSTTGAYTEAFF. The CDR3 DNA follows: TGTGCCACCAGTGATTCGACCACAGGGGCGTACACTGAAGCTTTCTTT.

The gene calls are TRBV7-2 and TRBJ2-7; tentatively, D is TRBD1 (6 bases). V was cut by 7 bases and J by 3 bases, with 13 bases left in between. Germline CDR1 and CDR2: SGHTA and FQGNSA. This CDR3 has 13 amino acids. The DNA of the CDR3 is TGTGCCAGCAAGGGGGATCTAAGCTACGAGCAGTACTTC. This translates into CASKGDLSYEQYF. The full variable domain, its missing parts supplied by reference TRBV7-2 and TRBJ2-7, is GAGVSQSPSNKVTEKGKDVELRCDPISGHTALYWYRQSLGQGLEFLIYFQGNSAPDKSGLPSDRFSAERTGGSVSTLTIQRTQQEDSAVYLCASKGDLSYEQYFGPGTRLTVT.

V gene TRBV9 combines with J gene TRBJ2-6; no clear D gene. There are 16 residues in the CDR3. V was cut by 0 bases and J by 0 bases, with 7 bases left in between. Per the germline V gene, CDR1 is SGDLS and CDR2 is YYNGEE. The CDR3 coding sequence is TGTGCCAGCAGCGTAGGGGATTCCTCTGGGGCCAACGTCCTGACTTTC. Its protein is CASSVGDSSGANVLTF.

This clonotype was seen a few times. V is TRBV7-9 and J is TRBJ1-6, with D possibly TRBD1 on 6 matching bases. CDR3 size: 17 residues. The ends were cut back, 2 bases at V and 7 bases at J, with 18 bases in the middle. The germline gives CDR1 SEHNR, CDR2 FQNEAQ (reference sequence). CDR3 in DNA: TGTGCCAGCAGCTTATGGGGGGAAGGACAGCAAAATTCACCCCTCCACTTT. It is translated as CASSLWGEGQQNSPLHF.

V usage is TRBV28 and J usage is TRBJ2-1, with 7 bases matching TRBD1. The CDR3 length is 18 residues. Germline CDR1 and CDR2: MDHEN and SYDVKM. V shed 6 bases, J shed 4 bases, and the junction held 18 bases outside the gene matches. The CDR3 protein is CASSNEGADLSRYNEQFF. The DNA for the CDR3 is TGTGCCAGCAGCAATGAGGGGGCAGATCTGTCTAGGTACAATGAGCAGTTCTTC.

This clonotype was counted at least ten times. V gene TRBV4-1 combines with J gene TRBJ2-3; no reliable D call. The V end lost 3 bases, the J end lost 5 bases, and 18 bases lay between the germline ends. CDR1 and CDR2 from the germline V gene are MGHRA and YSYEKL. The CDR3 extends over 16 amino acids. The CDR3 loop is CASSHFPITRLDTQYF. In nucleotides, the CDR3 is TGCGCCAGCAGCCATTTCCCGATTACACGGTTAGATACGCAGTATTTT.

The rearrangement uses TRBV12-3 or TRBV12-4 and TRBJ2-3, with 7 bases fitting TRBD2. There are 15 residues in the CDR3. Trimming cost V 4 bases and J 4 bases; bases outside gene matches: 8. The CDR3 reads CASSWEGAVADTQYF. In DNA, the CDR3 is TGTGCCAGCAGTTGGGAGGGAGCGGTCGCAGATACGCAGTATTTT.

This clonotype was counted at least ten times. This chain uses TRBV4-1 with TRBJ2-2, with TRBD2 matching over 8 bases. Germline V gives CDR1 MGHRA, CDR2 YSYEKL. Trimming removed 7 bases from V and 3 bases from J; junction bases left unmatched: 13. The CDR3 covers 17 residues. The CDR3 sequence is CASTLHPGGEDTGELFF. The CDR3 region has the DNA TGCGCCAGCACCCTGCACCCCGGGGGGGAGGACACCGGGGAGCTGTTTTTT.

This clonotype showed up many times. The chain is built from TRBV28 and TRBJ1-6; TRBD1 is a possible D gene (5 bases). The CDR3 contains 17 residues. Germline V gene sequence: CDR1 MDHEN, CDR2 SYDVKM. Trimming cost V 2 bases and J 6 bases, with 17 bases left between them. CDR3: CASSLSPLREGNSPLHF. CDR3 bases: TGTGCCAGCAGTTTAAGCCCCCTCAGGGAAGGTAATTCACCCCTCCACTTT.

This clonotype was found a few times. The CDR3 here is CASSSVSHQPQHF. CDR3 bases: TGTGCCAGCAGTTCGGTTTCACACCAGCCCCAGCATTTT. J is TRBJ1-5 and V is TRBV27; D is unresolved. Trimming pared 4 bases from V and 7 bases from J, leaving 11 bases between. The CDR3 sequence is 13 residues long. Germline values: CDR1 MNHEY, CDR2 SMNVEV (reference sequence).

This clonotype turned up a few times. This chain links TRBV6-2 or TRBV6-3 with TRBJ1-1; D not resolved. CDR1 and CDR2 from the germline V gene are MNHEY and SVGEGT. The CDR3 extends over 12 amino acids. V lost 2 bases, J lost 5 bases, and 6 bases lay in between. The CDR3 sequence: CASSYGWTEAFF. The CDR3, as DNA: TGTGCCAGCAGTTACGGGTGGACTGAAGCTTTCTTT.

This clonotype was seen at least ten times. This chain connects TRBV6-5 to TRBJ2-1; D gene ambiguous. This CDR3 region has 16 residues. V was clipped by 2 bases and J by 2 bases, with 13 bases between them. Germline CDR1 reads MNHEY; CDR2 reads SVGAGI. CDR3 protein: CASSYDPDATYNEQFF. In nucleotides, the CDR3 is TGTGCCAGCAGTTACGACCCGGACGCGACCTACAATGAGCAGTTCTTC.

This clonotype was detected ten times or more. The chain employs TRBV25-1 and TRBJ2-7; the match to TRBD2 covers 8 bases. Trimming cost V 3 bases and J 4 bases; bases outside gene matches: 11. The germline V gene has CDR1 MGHDK and CDR2 SYGVNS. CDR3 length: 16 residues. The CDR3 sequence: CASSDLPGGGTYEQYF. The CDR3 nucleotides are TGTGCCAGCAGTGATCTCCCGGGAGGGGGTACGTACGAGCAGTACTTC.

This clonotype was observed many times. This chain links TRBV6-4 with TRBJ2-1, with TRBD2 identical over 9 bases. V lost 2 bases to trimming and J lost 3 bases; unmatched junction nucleotides: 5. This CDR3 is built from 16 residues. CDR1 is MRHNA and CDR2 is SNTAGT in the germline V gene. The CDR3 reads CASSDISGGDYNEQFF. CDR3 sequence (DNA): TGTGCCAGCAGTGACATTAGCGGGGGAGACTACAATGAGCAGTTCTTC.